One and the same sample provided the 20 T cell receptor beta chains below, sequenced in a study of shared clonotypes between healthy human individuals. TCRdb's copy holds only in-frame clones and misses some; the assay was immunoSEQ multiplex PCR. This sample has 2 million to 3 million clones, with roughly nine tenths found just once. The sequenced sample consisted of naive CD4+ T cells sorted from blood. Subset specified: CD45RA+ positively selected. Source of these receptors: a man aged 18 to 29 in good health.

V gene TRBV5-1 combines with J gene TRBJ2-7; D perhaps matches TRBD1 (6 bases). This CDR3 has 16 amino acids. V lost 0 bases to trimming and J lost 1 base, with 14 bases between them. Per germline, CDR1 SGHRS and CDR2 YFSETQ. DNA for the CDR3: TGCGCCAGCAGCTTGGCCGCCCGTCAGGGGTCCTACGAGCAGTACTTC. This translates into CASSLAARQGSYEQYF. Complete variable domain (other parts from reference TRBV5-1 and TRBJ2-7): KAGVTQTPRYLIKTRGQQVTLSCSPISGHRSVSWYQQTPGQGLQFLFEYFSETQRNKGNFPGRFSGRQFSNSRSEMNVSTLELGDSALYLCASSLAARQGSYEQYFGPGTRLTVT.

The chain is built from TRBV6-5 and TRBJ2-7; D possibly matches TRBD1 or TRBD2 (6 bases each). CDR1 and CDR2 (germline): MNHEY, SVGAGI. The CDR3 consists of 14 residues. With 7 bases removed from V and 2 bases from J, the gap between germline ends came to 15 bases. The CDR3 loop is CASKSRGLPYEQYF. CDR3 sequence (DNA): TGTGCCAGCAAGTCCCGGGGGCTGCCCTACGAGCAGTACTTC.

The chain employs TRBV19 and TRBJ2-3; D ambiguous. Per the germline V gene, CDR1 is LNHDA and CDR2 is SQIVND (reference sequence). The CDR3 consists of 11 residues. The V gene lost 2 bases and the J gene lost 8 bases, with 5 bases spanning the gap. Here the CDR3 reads CASSIRGTQYF. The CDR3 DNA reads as TGTGCCAGTAGTATAAGAGGTACGCAGTATTTT.

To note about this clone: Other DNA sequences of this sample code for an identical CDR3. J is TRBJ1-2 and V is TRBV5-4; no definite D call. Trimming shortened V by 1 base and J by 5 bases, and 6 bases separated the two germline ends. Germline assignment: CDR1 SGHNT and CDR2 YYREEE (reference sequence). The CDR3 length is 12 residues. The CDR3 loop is CASSLSEYGYTF. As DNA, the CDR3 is TGTGCCAGCAGCTTGTCCGAATATGGCTACACCTTC.

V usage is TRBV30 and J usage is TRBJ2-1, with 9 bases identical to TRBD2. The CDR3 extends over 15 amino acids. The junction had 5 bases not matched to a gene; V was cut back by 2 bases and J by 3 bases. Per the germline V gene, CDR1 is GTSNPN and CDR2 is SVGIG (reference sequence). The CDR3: CAWSSLSGSYNEQFF. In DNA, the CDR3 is TGTGCCTGGAGTAGTCTTAGCGGGAGCTACAATGAGCAGTTCTTC.

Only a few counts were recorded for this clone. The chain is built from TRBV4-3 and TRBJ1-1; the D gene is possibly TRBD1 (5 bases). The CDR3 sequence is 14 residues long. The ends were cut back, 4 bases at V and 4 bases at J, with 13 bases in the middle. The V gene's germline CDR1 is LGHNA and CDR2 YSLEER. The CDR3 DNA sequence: TGCGCCAGCAGCCTGACTAATGGGGCCACTGAAGCTTTCTTT. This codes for CASSLTNGATEAFF.

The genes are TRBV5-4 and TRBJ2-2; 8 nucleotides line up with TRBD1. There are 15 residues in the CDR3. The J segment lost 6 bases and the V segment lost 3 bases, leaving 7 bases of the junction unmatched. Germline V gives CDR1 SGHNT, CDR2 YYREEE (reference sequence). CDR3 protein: CASSSGQVRSGELFF. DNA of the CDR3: TGTGCCAGCAGCTCGGGACAGGTTCGATCCGGGGAGCTGTTTTTT.

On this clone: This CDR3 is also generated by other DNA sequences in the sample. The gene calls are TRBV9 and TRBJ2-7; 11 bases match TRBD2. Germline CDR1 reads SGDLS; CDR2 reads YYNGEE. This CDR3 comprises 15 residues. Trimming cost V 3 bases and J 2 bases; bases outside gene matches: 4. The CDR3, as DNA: TGTGCCAGCAGCGCGACTAGCGGGGCTACCTACGAGCAGTACTTC. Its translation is CASSATSGATYEQYF.

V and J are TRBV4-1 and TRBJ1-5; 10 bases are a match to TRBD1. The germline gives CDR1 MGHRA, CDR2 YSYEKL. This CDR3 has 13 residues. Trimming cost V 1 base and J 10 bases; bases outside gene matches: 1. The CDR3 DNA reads TGCGCCAGCAGCCAAGGACAGGGGGCTCCCCAGCATTTT. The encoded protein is CASSQGQGAPQHF.

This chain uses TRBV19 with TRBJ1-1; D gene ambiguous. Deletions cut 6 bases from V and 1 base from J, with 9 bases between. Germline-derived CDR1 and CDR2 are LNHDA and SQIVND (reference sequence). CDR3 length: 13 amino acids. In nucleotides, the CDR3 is TGTGCCAGTAGGCGGGAGGGGAACACTGAAGCTTTCTTT. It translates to CASRREGNTEAFF.

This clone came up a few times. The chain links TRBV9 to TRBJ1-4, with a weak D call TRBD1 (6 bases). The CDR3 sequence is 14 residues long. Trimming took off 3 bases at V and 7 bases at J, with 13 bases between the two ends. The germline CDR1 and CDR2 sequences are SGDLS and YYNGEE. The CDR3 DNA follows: TGTGCCAGCAGCGCCAGGGGTTTTGGTGAAAAACTGTTTTTT. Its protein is CASSARGFGEKLFF. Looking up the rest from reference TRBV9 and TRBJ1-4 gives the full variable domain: DSGVTQTPKHLITATGQRVTLRCSPRSGDLSVYWYQQSLDQGLQFLIQYYNGEERAKGNILERFSAQQFPDLHSELNLSSLELGDSALYFCASSARGFGEKLFFGSGTQLSVL.

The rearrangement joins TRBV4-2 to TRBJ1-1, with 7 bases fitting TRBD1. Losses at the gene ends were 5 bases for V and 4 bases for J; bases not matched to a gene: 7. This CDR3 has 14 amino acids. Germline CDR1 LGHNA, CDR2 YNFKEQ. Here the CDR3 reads CASSTQGLATEAFF. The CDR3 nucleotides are TGTGCCAGCAGCACACAGGGGCTCGCCACTGAAGCTTTCTTT.

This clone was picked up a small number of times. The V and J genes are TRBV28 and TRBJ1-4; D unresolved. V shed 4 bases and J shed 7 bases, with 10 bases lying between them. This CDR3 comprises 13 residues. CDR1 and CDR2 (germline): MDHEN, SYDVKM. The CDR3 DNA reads TGTGCCAGCAGTTCCACCATTGTTGAAAAACTGTTTTTT. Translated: CASSSTIVEKLFF.

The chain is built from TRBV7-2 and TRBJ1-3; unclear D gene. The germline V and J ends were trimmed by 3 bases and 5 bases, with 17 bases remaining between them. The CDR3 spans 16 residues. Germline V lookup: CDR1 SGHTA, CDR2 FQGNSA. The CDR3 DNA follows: TGTGCCAGCAGCTTTGGTGGGAAGGGTGGGCGAAACACCATATATTTT. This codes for CASSFGGKGGRNTIYF.

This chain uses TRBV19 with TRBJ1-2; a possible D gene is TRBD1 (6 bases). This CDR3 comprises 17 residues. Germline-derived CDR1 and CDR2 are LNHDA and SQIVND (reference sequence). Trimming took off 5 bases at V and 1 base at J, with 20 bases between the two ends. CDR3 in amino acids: CASSPERDTIFNYGYTF. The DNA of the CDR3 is TGTGCCAGTAGTCCCGAACGGGACACCATATTTAACTATGGCTACACCTTC.

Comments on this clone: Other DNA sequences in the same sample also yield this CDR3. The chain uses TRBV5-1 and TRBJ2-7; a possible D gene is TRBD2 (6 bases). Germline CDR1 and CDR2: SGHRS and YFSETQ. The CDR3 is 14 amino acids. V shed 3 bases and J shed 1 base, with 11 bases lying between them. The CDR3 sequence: CASSWGDGSYEQYF. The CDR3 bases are TGCGCCAGCAGCTGGGGGGACGGATCCTACGAGCAGTACTTC.

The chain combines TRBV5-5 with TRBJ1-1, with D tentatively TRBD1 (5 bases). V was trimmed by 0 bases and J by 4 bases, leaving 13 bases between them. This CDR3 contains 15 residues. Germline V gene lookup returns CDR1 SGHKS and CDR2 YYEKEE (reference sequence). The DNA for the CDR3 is TGTGCCAGCAGCTTGGTTGGCCAGGGAGTCACTGAAGCTTTCTTT. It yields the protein CASSLVGQGVTEAFF.

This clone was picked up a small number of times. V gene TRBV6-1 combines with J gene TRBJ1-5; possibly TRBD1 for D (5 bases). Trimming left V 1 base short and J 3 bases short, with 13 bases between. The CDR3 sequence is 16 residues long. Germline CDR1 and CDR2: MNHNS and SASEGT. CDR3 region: CASSEVAGSPNQPQHF. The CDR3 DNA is TGTGCCAGCAGTGAAGTGGCAGGGAGCCCCAATCAGCCCCAGCATTTT.

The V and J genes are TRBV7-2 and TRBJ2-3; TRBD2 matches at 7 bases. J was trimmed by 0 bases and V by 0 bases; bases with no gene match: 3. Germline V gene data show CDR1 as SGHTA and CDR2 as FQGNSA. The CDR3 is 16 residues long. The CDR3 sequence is CASSLAGGYSTDTQYF. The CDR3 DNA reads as TGTGCCAGCAGCTTAGCGGGGGGGTACAGCACAGATACGCAGTATTTT.

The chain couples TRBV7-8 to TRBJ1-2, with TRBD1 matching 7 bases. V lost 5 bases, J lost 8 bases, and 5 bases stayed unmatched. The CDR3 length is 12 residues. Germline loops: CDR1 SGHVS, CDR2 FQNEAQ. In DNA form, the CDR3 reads TGTGCCAGCAGCCAAGACAGGGCGGGCTACACCTTC. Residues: CASSQDRAGYTF.